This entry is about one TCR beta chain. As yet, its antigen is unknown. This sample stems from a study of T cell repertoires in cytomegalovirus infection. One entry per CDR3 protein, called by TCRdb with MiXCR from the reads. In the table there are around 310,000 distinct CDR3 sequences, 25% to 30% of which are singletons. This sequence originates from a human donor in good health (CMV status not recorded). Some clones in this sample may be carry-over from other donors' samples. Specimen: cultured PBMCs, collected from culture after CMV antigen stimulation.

DNA for the CDR3: TGTGCCAGCAGCGCCGAGGGGAGGGTTTATGGCTACACCTTC. It yields the protein CASSAEGRVYGYTF. The chain employs TRBV9 and TRBJ1-2, with a weak D call TRBD1 (5 bases). Germline values: CDR1 SGDLS, CDR2 YYNGEE. This CDR3 comprises 14 residues. The V end lost 3 bases, the J end lost 5 bases, and 14 bases lay between the germline ends.